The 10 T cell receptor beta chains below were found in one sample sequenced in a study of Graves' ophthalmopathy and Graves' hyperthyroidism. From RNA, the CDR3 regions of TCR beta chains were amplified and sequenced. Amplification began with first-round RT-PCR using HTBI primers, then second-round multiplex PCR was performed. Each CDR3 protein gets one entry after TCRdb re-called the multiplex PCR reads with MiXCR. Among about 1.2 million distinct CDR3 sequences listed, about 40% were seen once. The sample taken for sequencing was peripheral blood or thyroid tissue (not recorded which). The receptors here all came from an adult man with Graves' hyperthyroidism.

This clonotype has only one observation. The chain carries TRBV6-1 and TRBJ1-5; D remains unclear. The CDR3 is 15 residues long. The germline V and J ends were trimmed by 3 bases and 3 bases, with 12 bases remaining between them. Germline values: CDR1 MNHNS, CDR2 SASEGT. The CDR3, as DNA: TGTGCCAGCAGTGACAAGATGGGAACCAATCAGCCCCAGCATTTT. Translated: CASSDKMGTNQPQHF.

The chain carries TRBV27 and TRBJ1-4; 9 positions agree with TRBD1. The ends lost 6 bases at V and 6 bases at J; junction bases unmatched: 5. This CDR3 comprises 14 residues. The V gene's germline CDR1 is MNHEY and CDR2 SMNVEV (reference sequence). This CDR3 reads CASRLQGADEKLFF. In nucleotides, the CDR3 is TGTGCCAGCAGGCTACAGGGGGCAGATGAAAAACTGTTTTTT.

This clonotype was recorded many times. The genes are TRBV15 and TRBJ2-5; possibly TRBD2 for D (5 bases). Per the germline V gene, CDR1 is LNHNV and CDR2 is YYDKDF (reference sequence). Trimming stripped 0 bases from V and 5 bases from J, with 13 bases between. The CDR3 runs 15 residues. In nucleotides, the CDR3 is TGTGCCACCAGCAGAGATTCGCTAGCACGGGAGACCCAGTACTTC. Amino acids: CATSRDSLARETQYF.

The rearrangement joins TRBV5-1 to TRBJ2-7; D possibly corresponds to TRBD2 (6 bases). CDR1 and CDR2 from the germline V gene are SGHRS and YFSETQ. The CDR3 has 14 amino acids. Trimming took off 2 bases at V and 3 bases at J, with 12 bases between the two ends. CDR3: CASSFLDGSYEQYF. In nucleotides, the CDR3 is TGCGCCAGCAGCTTCCTCGACGGGAGCTACGAGCAGTACTTC.

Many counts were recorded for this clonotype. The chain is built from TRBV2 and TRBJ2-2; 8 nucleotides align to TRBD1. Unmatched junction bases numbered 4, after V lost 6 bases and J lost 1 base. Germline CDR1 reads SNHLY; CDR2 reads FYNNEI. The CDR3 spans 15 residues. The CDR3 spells CASSFGTGNTGELFF. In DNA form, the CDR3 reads TGTGCCAGCAGCTTCGGGACAGGGAACACCGGGGAGCTGTTTTTT.

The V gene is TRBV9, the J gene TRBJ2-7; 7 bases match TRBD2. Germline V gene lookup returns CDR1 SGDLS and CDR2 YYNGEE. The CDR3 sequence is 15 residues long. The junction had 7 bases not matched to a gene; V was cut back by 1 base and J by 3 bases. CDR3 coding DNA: TGTGCCAGCAGCGTATCAGCGGGGATAAACTACGAGCAGTACTTC. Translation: CASSVSAGINYEQYF.

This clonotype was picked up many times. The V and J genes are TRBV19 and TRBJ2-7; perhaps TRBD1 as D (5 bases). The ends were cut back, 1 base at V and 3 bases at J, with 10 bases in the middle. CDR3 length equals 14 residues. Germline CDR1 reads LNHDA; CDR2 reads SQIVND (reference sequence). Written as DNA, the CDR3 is TGTGCCAGTAGTATAGGACAGCGAGGCTACGAGCAGTACTTC. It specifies CASSIGQRGYEQYF.

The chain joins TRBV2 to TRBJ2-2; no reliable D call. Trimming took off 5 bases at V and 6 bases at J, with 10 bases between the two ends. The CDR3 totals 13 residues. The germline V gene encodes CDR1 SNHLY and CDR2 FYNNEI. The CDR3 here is CASSYSWAGELFF. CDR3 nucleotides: TGTGCCAGCAGTTACTCTTGGGCCGGGGAGCTGTTTTTT.

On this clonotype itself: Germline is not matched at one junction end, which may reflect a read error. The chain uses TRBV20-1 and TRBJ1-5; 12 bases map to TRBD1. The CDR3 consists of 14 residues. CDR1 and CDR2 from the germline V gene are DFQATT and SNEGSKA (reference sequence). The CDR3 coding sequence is TGCAGTGCCAGAGGGACAGGGGGCGTACAGCCCCAGCATTTT. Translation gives CSARGTGGVQPQHF.

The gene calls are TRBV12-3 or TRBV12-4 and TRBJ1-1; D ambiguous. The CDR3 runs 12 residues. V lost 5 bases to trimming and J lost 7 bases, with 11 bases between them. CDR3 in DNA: TGTGCCAGCAGTGCCTTAGGAATTGAAGCTTTCTTT. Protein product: CASSALGIEAFF.